A single sample gave rise to the 19 T cell receptor beta chains below, sequenced in a study of shared clonotypes between healthy human individuals. Profiling relied on immunoSEQ multiplex PCR, and the TCRdb table lists in-frame clones only, not all of them. This table holds some 740,000 clones, more than 85% found once. Selected positively for CCR7 and CD45RO-negative, naive CD8 cells excluded terminally differentiated effector memory CD45RA+ cells. Sequenced input: naive CD8+ T cells sorted from blood. The receptors originated from a man aged 25-40 years in good health.

J is TRBJ2-1 and V is TRBV14; 7 bases map to TRBD2. V trimming: 3 bases; J trimming: 6 bases; junction bases outside the gene matches: 2. This CDR3 contains 13 residues. Germline CDR1 reads SGHDN; CDR2 reads FVKESK. The CDR3 protein is CASSHAGANEQFF. The CDR3 nucleotides are TGTGCCAGCAGCCATGCGGGAGCCAATGAGCAGTTCTTC. Based on the CDR3 plus reference TRBV14 and TRBJ2-1, the full variable domain is EAGVTQFPSHSVIEKGQTVTLRCDPISGHDNLYWYRRVMGKEIKFLLHFVKESKQDESGMPNNRFLAERTGGTYSTLKVQPAELEDSGVYFCASSHAGANEQFFGPGTRLTVL.

The CDR3 loop is CASSTTGGGYGYTF. The CDR3 DNA is TGTGCCAGTAGTACGACAGGGGGCGGCTATGGCTACACCTTC. V gene TRBV19 combines with J gene TRBJ1-2; 10 positions match TRBD1. V gave up 4 bases and J gave up 4 bases; unmatched junction bases: 3. The CDR3 spans 14 residues. CDR1 is LNHDA, CDR2 SQIVND, per germline (reference sequence).

The J gene is TRBJ2-1, the V gene TRBV4-1, with TRBD2 matching 10 bases. CDR3 length equals 19 residues. V dropped 2 bases and J dropped 10; count of bases not matched to a gene: 20. Germline loops: CDR1 MGHRA, CDR2 YSYEKL. As DNA, the CDR3 is TGCGCCAGCAGCCAAAGGACCCCGTGGCTAGCGGGAGTAAAGCGGGAGCAGTTCTTC. Translated: CASSQRTPWLAGVKREQFF.

In its sample, this clone was seen once. V and J are TRBV7-8 and TRBJ2-5; a possible D gene is TRBD2 (6 bases). The CDR3 runs to 19 residues. V was clipped by 0 bases and J by 1 base, with 21 bases between them. The germline gives CDR1 SGHVS, CDR2 FQNEAQ. The chain's CDR3 is CASSLAKSDPVGLQETQYF. In DNA, the CDR3 is TGTGCCAGCAGCTTAGCCAAGTCGGATCCCGTGGGACTCCAAGAGACCCAGTACTTC.

The rearrangement joins TRBV6-1 to TRBJ2-3; D call uncertain. V lost 5 bases and J lost 7, with 13 bases in between. Germline CDR1 and CDR2: MNHNS and SASEGT. The CDR3 sequence is 13 residues long. The CDR3 here is CASSTDFGYTQYF. CDR3 sequence (DNA): TGTGCCAGCAGTACCGACTTTGGATATACGCAGTATTTT.

V is TRBV4-2 and J is TRBJ2-7; 9 bases line up with TRBD2. V dropped 1 base and J dropped 3; count of bases not matched to a gene: 4. The CDR3 has 15 amino acids. Germline V gene sequence: CDR1 LGHNA, CDR2 YNFKEQ. The CDR3 region is CASSQGPSGNYEQYF. The CDR3 DNA follows: TGTGCCAGCAGCCAAGGCCCTAGCGGGAACTACGAGCAGTACTTC.

The chain recombines TRBV27 with TRBJ1-3; tentatively, D is TRBD1 (5 bases). V dropped 5 bases and J dropped 0 bases, with 11 bases sitting between them. The CDR3 contains 15 residues. The germline gives CDR1 MNHEY, CDR2 SMNVEV (reference sequence). CDR3 amino acids: CASSQQEISGNTIYF. The CDR3 nucleotides are TGTGCCAGCAGTCAACAGGAGATCTCTGGAAACACCATATATTTT.

V and J are TRBV19 and TRBJ1-5, with D perhaps matching TRBD1 (5 bases). In germline, CDR1 is LNHDA, CDR2 SQIVND (reference sequence). The CDR3 has 13 amino acids. V shed 5 bases and J shed 7 bases, with 12 bases lying between them. CDR3 bases: TGTGCCAGTAGTGCGTCCAGGGTCCAGCCCCAGCATTTT. The encoded protein is CASSASRVQPQHF.

A note on this clone: Other nucleotide sequences from this sample produce the same CDR3. The chain combines TRBV7-3 with TRBJ2-5, with 14 nucleotides matching TRBD2. J gave up 4 bases and V 5 bases, and 3 bases lay outside the gene matches. Germline V gives CDR1 SGHTA, CDR2 FQGTGA. CDR3 length: 15 residues. The CDR3 spells CASSPGLAGGETQYF. The CDR3 DNA follows: TGTGCCAGCAGCCCTGGACTAGCGGGAGGAGAGACCCAGTACTTC.

The genes are TRBV13 and TRBJ2-1; 9 nucleotides match TRBD2. CDR3 length: 17 residues. Germline values: CDR1 PRHDT, CDR2 FYEKMQ (reference sequence). The junction had 11 bases not matched to a gene; V was cut back by 5 bases and J by 3 bases. The CDR3 sequence is CASSPPGFSGGYNEQFF. The CDR3 nucleotides read TGTGCCAGCAGCCCCCCCGGATTTAGCGGGGGCTACAATGAGCAGTTCTTC.

The DNA for the CDR3 is TGTGCCAGTAGTGCCTCCTACAATGAGCAGTTCTTC. As protein: CASSASYNEQFF. The chain uses TRBV19 and TRBJ2-1; no definite D call. Germline V gives CDR1 LNHDA, CDR2 SQIVND (reference sequence). The CDR3 extends over 12 amino acids. V dropped 5 bases and J dropped 0 bases, with 2 bases sitting between them.

The V gene is TRBV11-2, the J gene TRBJ2-1; weak D call: TRBD2 (6 bases). Trimming left V 0 bases short and J 9 bases short, with 15 bases between. The CDR3 contains 15 residues. CDR1 is SGHAT and CDR2 is FQNNGV in the germline V gene. CDR3 bases: TGTGCCAGCAGCTTAGATTTTGGGACTTCCTTTGAGCAGTTCTTC. Translating gives CASSLDFGTSFEQFF.

About this clone: In the same sample, other DNA sequences code for this CDR3. This chain links TRBV27 with TRBJ2-7, with 12 bases aligning to TRBD2. CDR3 length: 15 residues. J lost 2 bases, V lost 5 bases, and 4 bases had no gene match. Germline CDR1 MNHEY, CDR2 SMNVEV (reference sequence). The CDR3 DNA reads TGTGCCAGCAGTCTCCTAGCGGGAGGGCCCTACGAGCAGTACTTC. Its translation: CASSLLAGGPYEQYF.

The rearrangement uses TRBV7-9 and TRBJ2-1, with TRBD1 matching over 9 bases. The CDR3 has 14 residues. Trimming cost V 5 bases and J 3 bases; bases outside gene matches: 2. Germline V gene lookup returns CDR1 SEHNR and CDR2 FQNEAQ (reference sequence). CDR3 sequence reads: CASSPTGGYNEQFF. As DNA, the CDR3 is TGTGCCAGCAGCCCGACAGGGGGCTACAATGAGCAGTTCTTC.

The CDR3: CASSPRTLRVEHGNTIYF. The CDR3 DNA sequence: TGTGCCAGCAGTCCACGAACACTCCGGGTAGAGCATGGAAACACCATATATTTT. The chain links TRBV28 to TRBJ1-3; D remains unclear. Between the trimmed V and J ends, which lost 5 bases and 3 bases, there was a span of 23 bases. Per the germline V gene, CDR1 is MDHEN and CDR2 is SYDVKM. The CDR3 is made up of 18 amino acids. Together with reference TRBV28 and TRBJ1-3, the CDR3 gives the full variable domain: DVKVTQSSRYLVKRTGEKVFLECVQDMDHENMFWYRQDPGLGLRLIYFSYDVKMKEKGDIPEGYSVSREKKERFSLILESASTNQTSMYLCASSPRTLRVEHGNTIYFGEGSWLTVV.

The chain uses TRBV27 and TRBJ1-1; no clear D. Germline CDR1 is MNHEY and CDR2 is SMNVEV (reference sequence). The CDR3 sequence is 12 residues long. The V end lost 4 bases, the J end lost 8 bases, and 11 bases lay between the germline ends. The CDR3 coding sequence is TGTGCCAGCAGTTCCCCGACGGTCGAAGCTTTCTTT. Translating gives CASSSPTVEAFF.

The chain links TRBV5-1 to TRBJ2-7, with 8 bases matching TRBD2. CDR1 SGHRS and CDR2 YFSETQ come from the germline V gene. The CDR3 contains 15 residues. Losses at the gene ends were 2 bases for V and 6 bases for J; bases not matched to a gene: 10. CDR3 in amino acids: CASSFSGGPVSEQYF. DNA of the CDR3: TGCGCCAGCAGCTTTTCGGGAGGGCCGGTGAGCGAGCAGTACTTC.

The chain recombines TRBV27 with TRBJ2-6, with D hard to call. V lost 5 bases, J lost 4 bases, and 6 bases lay in between. The CDR3 sequence is 13 residues long. The germline V gene has CDR1 MNHEY and CDR2 SMNVEV (reference sequence). The CDR3 loop is CASSPLGANVLTF. CDR3 nucleotides: TGTGCCAGCAGTCCGCTCGGGGCCAACGTCCTGACTTTC.

The V gene is TRBV2, the J gene TRBJ1-5; maybe TRBD1 (5 bases). Germline lookup yields CDR1 SNHLY and CDR2 FYNNEI. The CDR3 covers 11 residues. The V end was cut by 7 bases, the J end by 11 bases, with 12 bases between. This CDR3 reads CASMGGEAQHF. The DNA for the CDR3 is TGTGCCAGCATGGGGGGAGAGGCCCAGCATTTT.